The 8 T cell receptor beta chains reported below all come from one sample, sequenced in a study of control samples from healthy donors and cancer patients. Assay: immunoSEQ multiplex PCR; the TCRdb copy retains only in-frame clones and omits some. The sample records 150,000 or so clones, over 85% being singletons. Material for sequencing was blood. These receptors originate from a man aged 35-49 years in good health.

The CDR3 DNA reads TGTGCCAGCAGCTTTCAAGACACTGAAGCTTTCTTT. It translates to CASSFQDTEAFF. V gene TRBV7-9 combines with J gene TRBJ1-1; the D is unclear. V was cut by 3 bases and J by 3 bases, with 5 bases left in between. The V gene's germline CDR1 is SEHNR and CDR2 FQNEAQ (reference sequence). CDR3 length: 12 residues.

This clone was picked up a small number of times. This rearrangement joins TRBV27 to TRBJ2-6; the D gene is possibly TRBD2 (6 bases). The germline CDR1 and CDR2 sequences are MNHEY and SMNVEV (reference sequence). Trimming took 7 bases from V and 1 from J, leaving 11 bases between them. The CDR3 extends over 15 amino acids. In DNA, the CDR3 is TGTGCCAGCACCGCAGGAGGGTCTGGGGCCAACGTCCTGACTTTC. Protein: CASTAGGSGANVLTF.

V usage is TRBV19 and J usage is TRBJ1-3, with D uncertain. The CDR3 extends over 16 amino acids. Trimming took 7 bases from V and 0 from J, leaving 16 bases between them. The germline V gene has CDR1 LNHDA and CDR2 SQIVND (reference sequence). CDR3 loop: CASTTYGRSSGNTIYF. In nucleotides, the CDR3 is TGTGCCAGTACCACATATGGACGGAGCTCTGGAAACACCATATATTTT.

The chain joins TRBV6-6 to TRBJ1-1; 7 bases agree with TRBD1. This CDR3 comprises 14 residues. With V trimmed by 6 bases and J by 3 bases, 7 bases remained unmatched. Germline V lookup: CDR1 MNHNY, CDR2 SVGAGI (reference sequence). The CDR3 DNA is TGTGCCAGCAGATCCAGGGGGGAGGACACTGAAGCTTTCTTT. Residues: CASRSRGEDTEAFF.

CDR3 DNA sequence: TGCGCCAGCAGCTTGGCAGCGGGGGGGCTAAGAGAGACCCAGTACTTC. This translates into CASSLAAGGLRETQYF. The rearrangement links TRBV5-1 to TRBJ2-5; 10 nucleotides agree with TRBD2. Germline CDR1 is SGHRS and CDR2 is YFSETQ. This CDR3 comprises 16 residues. V shed 0 bases, J shed 4 bases, and the junction held 6 bases outside the gene matches.

CDR3 in DNA: TGTGCCAGCAGTGATCTCACCTATAATTCACCCCTCCACTTT. Translated: CASSDLTYNSPLHF. The chain employs TRBV25-1 and TRBJ1-6; D not resolved. CDR1 MGHDK and CDR2 SYGVNS come from the germline V gene. The CDR3 has 14 amino acids. Trimming took off 3 bases at V and 2 bases at J, with 5 bases between the two ends.

This chain connects TRBV2 to TRBJ1-1, with D hard to call. V gave up 8 bases and J gave up 3 bases, with 13 bases separating them. This CDR3 comprises 13 residues. Germline CDR1 SNHLY, CDR2 FYNNEI. In DNA form, the CDR3 reads TGTGCCAGCGAATCCGTACCGGACACTGAAGCTTTCTTT. Protein sequence: CASESVPDTEAFF.

This chain links TRBV5-1 with TRBJ1-1; D may be TRBD1 (5 bases). The CDR3 spans 16 residues. Between the trimmed V and J ends, which lost 4 bases and 8 bases, there was a span of 24 bases. Germline V CDR1 and CDR2: SGHRS, YFSETQ. CDR3 sequence reads: CASSQGHLTNTEEAFF. DNA for the CDR3: TGCGCCAGCAGCCAAGGACACCTGACGAACACTGAAGAAGCTTTCTTT.